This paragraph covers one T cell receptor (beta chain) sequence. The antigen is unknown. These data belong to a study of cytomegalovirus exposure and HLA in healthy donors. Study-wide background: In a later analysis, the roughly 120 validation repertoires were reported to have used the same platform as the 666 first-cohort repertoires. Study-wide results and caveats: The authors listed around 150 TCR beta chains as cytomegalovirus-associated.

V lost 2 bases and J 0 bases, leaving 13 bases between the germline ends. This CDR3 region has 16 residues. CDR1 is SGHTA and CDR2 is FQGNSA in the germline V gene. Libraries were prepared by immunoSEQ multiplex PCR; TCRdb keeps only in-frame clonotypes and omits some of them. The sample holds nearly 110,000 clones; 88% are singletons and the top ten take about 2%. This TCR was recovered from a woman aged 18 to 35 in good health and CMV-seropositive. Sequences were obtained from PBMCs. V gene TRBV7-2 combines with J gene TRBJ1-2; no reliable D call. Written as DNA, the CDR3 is TGTGCCAGCAGCTTACTCGGCGACACAGCTAACTATGGCTACACCTTC. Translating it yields CASSLLGDTANYGYTF.